A single sample gave rise to the 7 T cell receptor beta chains below, sequenced in a study of blood T cell repertoires in COVID-19. Clones were read by immunoSEQ multiplex PCR, and TCRdb kept only the in-frame ones, dropping some. The sample lists under 75,000 clones; more than 75% were seen once. Sequenced: peripheral blood. These TCRs come from a woman older than 75 with acute or convalescent COVID-19.

This clone was seen only a few times. This chain joins TRBV6-5 and TRBJ1-5, with a tentative D call TRBD1 (6 bases). The CDR3 spans 13 residues. V lost 4 bases and J 6 bases, leaving 10 bases between the germline ends. The germline V gene encodes CDR1 MNHEY and CDR2 SVGAGI. CDR3 nucleotides: TGTGCCAGCAGTTCTACCAGGGGTCAGCCCCAGCATTTT. Translated: CASSSTRGQPQHF.

J is TRBJ2-1 and V is TRBV6-2 or TRBV6-3, with 14 bases identical to TRBD2. The germline gives CDR1 MNHEY, CDR2 SVGEGT. After removal of 2 bases from V and 10 bases from J, the junction contained 7 bases not matched to a gene. The CDR3 is 16 residues long. CDR3 coding DNA: TGTGCCAGCAGTTACGGGACTAGCGGGAGACCTTGGGAGCAGTTCTTC. It codes for CASSYGTSGRPWEQFF.

The chain couples TRBV24-1 to TRBJ2-1; D uncertain. This CDR3 spans 16 amino acids. The germline gives CDR1 KGHDR, CDR2 SFDVKD. Deletions cut 4 bases from V and 2 bases from J, with 14 bases between. DNA of the CDR3: TGTGCCACCAGTGACTCCAAGTGGGCAGCCTACAATGAGCAGTTCTTC. This encodes CATSDSKWAAYNEQFF.

The J gene is TRBJ1-4, the V gene TRBV15, with 10 bases lining up with TRBD1. Germline assignment: CDR1 LNHNV and CDR2 YYDKDF (reference sequence). This CDR3 spans 13 amino acids. The V segment lost 3 bases and the J segment 9 bases; nucleotides outside the gene matches: 1. CDR3 residues: CATSRTGGQKLFF. Here the CDR3 DNA reads TGTGCCACCAGCAGGACAGGGGGCCAAAAACTGTTTTTT. The full variable domain, in which reference TRBV15 and TRBJ1-4 provide the parts outside the CDR3, is DAMVIQNPRYQVTQFGKPVTLSCSQTLNHNVMYWYQQKSSQAPKLLFHYYDKDFNNEADTPDNFQSRRPNTSFCFLDIRSPGLGDTAMYLCATSRTGGQKLFFGSGTQLSVL.

This rearrangement joins TRBV18 to TRBJ1-3, with D perhaps TRBD1 (6 bases). Between the trimmed V and J ends, which lost 3 bases and 4 bases, there was a span of 13 bases. The length of the CDR3 is 15 residues. Per germline, CDR1 KGHSH and CDR2 LQKENI. The CDR3: CASSPTGSVGNTIYF. CDR3 sequence (DNA): TGTGCCAGCTCACCTACAGGGTCCGTCGGAAACACCATATATTTT.

The V gene is TRBV19, the J gene TRBJ2-1, with 7 bases lining up with TRBD2. The CDR3 covers 14 residues. With V trimmed by 5 bases and J by 2 bases, 3 bases remained unmatched. CDR1 LNHDA and CDR2 SQIVND come from the germline V gene (reference sequence). The CDR3 DNA reads TGTGCCAGTAGTTTTGGGACTACCTACAATGAGCAGTTCTTC. Amino acids: CASSFGTTYNEQFF.

This chain links TRBV2 with TRBJ2-3, with 9 nucleotides matching TRBD1. J was trimmed by 4 bases and V by 3 bases; bases with no gene match: 8. The CDR3 is 16 residues long. Germline CDR1 SNHLY, CDR2 FYNNEI. The CDR3 bases are TGTGCCAGCAGTGAGACAACAGGGGGCCGCGCAGATACGCAGTATTTT. Translating it yields CASSETTGGRADTQYF. The entire variable domain, with the rest obtained from reference TRBV2 and TRBJ2-3, is as follows: EPEVTQTPSHQVTQMGQEVILRCVPISNHLYFYWYRQILGQKVEFLVSFYNNEISEKSEIFDDQFSVERPDGSNFTLKIRSTKLEDSAMYFCASSETTGGRADTQYFGPGTRLTVL.